The text below deals with one TCR beta chain. Its antigen is currently unknown. The time point was: cycle 4 day 1 (C4D1), after five to seven weeks of nivolumab. Every one of the patients relapsed after autologous stem cell transplantation (brentuximab vedotin exposure was variable). This sample stems from a study of PD-1 blockade in classical Hodgkin lymphoma. As for the study in general: Patients got intravenous nivolumab 3 mg/kg every 2 weeks.

Generated by immunoSEQ multiplex PCR, the TCRdb table keeps only in-frame clones and is missing some. The repertoire consists of about 90,000 clones, with over 75% occurring once and the leading ten covering around 3%. Findings and limits, study-wide: CD4+ TCR diversity climbed significantly by C4D1, unlike CD8+ TCR diversity. Factors driving the repertoire differences, possibly disease activity or prior therapy, remain undefined. Baseline diversity was lower in partial responders and progressors than complete responders.

This clonotype was sampled from a human donor with classical Hodgkin lymphoma. The source material was peripheral blood mononuclear cells (PBMCs), sampled before the fourth cycle of nivolumab.

CDR3 in DNA: TGTGCCAGCAGCGTAGAGGTCGGGGGGGCCCTAGTCAATGAGCAGTTCTTC. Translating gives CASSVEVGGALVNEQFF. V gene TRBV9 combines with J gene TRBJ2-1; 8 bases fit TRBD2. The CDR3 is 17 amino acids. Trimming cost V 0 bases and J 6 bases; bases outside gene matches: 11. Germline V gene sequence: CDR1 SGDLS, CDR2 YYNGEE.